The present TCR beta chain was sequenced within a study of CD8+CD57+ T cells in acquired aplastic anemia listed by TCRdb under 2018. Background for the entire study: On average, sorted CD4+ and CD8+ cells yielded around 3.5 ug of extracted DNA, with a range of about 0.17 to 27.4 ug. For healthy donor samples, the average read count was approximately 10 million for CD4+ cells and around 12 million for CD8+ cells.

TCR beta VDJ combination and CDR3 sequence profiling used genomic DNA as the template. An Illumina HiSeq 2000 was the platform used for TCR repertoire sequencing. The authors processed their data as follows. Repertoire assessment relied on Simpson's diversity index, CDR3 size and DJ length profiles, and TRBV/TRBJ rearrangement plots. Whichever DNA sequence was most abundant in the deep sequencing data was defined as the immunodominant clone. CDR3 amino acid sequences were checked for sharing across subjects and were also compared against the VDJdb database and published repertoires. TCRdb handled the public reads itself, with Q25 trimming in fastp and clone calling in MiXCR, and kept productive beta chains. Here each entry gathers all rows of one CDR3 protein and keeps the most common genes and DNA. These V and J calls are TCRdb output, not the study's own analysis. This sample is represented by roughly 58,000 distinct CDR3 sequences; about 50% of them were singletons. Together, the top ten hold 2.5% of the sample.

For CDR1 and CDR2, the germline V gene (reference sequence) lists LNHNV and YYDKDF. Compared with germline, V lacks 0 bases and J lacks 6 bases; bases without a gene match: 9. Measured from the cysteine to the phenylalanine, the CDR3 is 17 residues long. The sequence is cut down to CDR3 DNA, 51 bases in frame from base 1. In the study, sorted CD4+ and CD8+ blood T cells from patients with severe aplastic anemia and from healthy subjects underwent deep sequencing of TCR repertoires. Ficoll-Paque density gradient centrifugation was used to isolate peripheral blood mononuclear cells. Before DNA was extracted, CD4+ and CD8+ T cells were sorted using either FACS or magnetic beads. Results the study describes overall, beyond this receptor: Around 30 CD8+ CDR3 sequences were shared between patients and controls but appeared highly expressed in patients and within their immunodominant clones. No significant difference in CD8+ Simpson's diversity was found between patients and healthy controls (P=0.060).

In its sample, this clonotype was seen a few times. This receptor's antigen is unknown. No clone much larger than this one lies a single base away; base qualities are absent. The sequence joins TRBV15 to TRBJ2-1; TRBD1 fits 9 bases in the junction. The TCR comes from a human donor in good health, serving as a control. The sample was sorted CD4+, CD8+, or CD8+CD57+ T cells (not recorded which) from PBMCs. The CDR3 is CATSREWTGVTGNEQFF. The nucleotides are TGTGCCACCAGCAGAGAGTGGACAGGGGTAACGGGCAATGAGCAGTTCTTC.